The clone carrying this TCR beta chain was picked up many times. Its antigen is unknown. These data originate in a study of T cells in Graves' hyperthyroidism and ophthalmopathy. V dropped 0 bases and J dropped 4 bases, with 9 bases sitting between them. The CDR3 sequence is 15 residues long. Reasons for excluding patients were uncontrolled infection, other autoimmune disease, pregnancy or lactation. Using RNA transcripts as the source, TCR beta CDR3 regions were amplified. Primed by the HTBI set, a first-round RT-PCR was run on the TCR CDR3. TCRdb re-called the multiplex PCR reads with MiXCR, one entry per CDR3 protein. The repertoire holds under 350,000 distinct CDR3 sequences, with about 15% as singletons. Study-level points and caveats: In simple terms, a model built on 13 V-J features told ophthalmopathy apart from stable hyperthyroidism. Prediction of ophthalmopathy progression came a median approximately 7 months pre-onset.

The sequenced material came from blood. The clonotype comes from a woman in her sixties with Graves' ophthalmopathy. The chain is built from TRBV12-3 or TRBV12-4 and TRBJ1-4; perhaps TRBD1 as D (5 bases). The CDR3 is CASSLAGAINEKLFF. As DNA, the CDR3 is TGTGCCAGCAGTTTAGCTGGGGCTATTAATGAAAAACTGTTTTTT.